What follows are 30 T cell receptor beta chains derived from one specimen sequenced in a study of T cells in Graves' hyperthyroidism and ophthalmopathy. Amplification yielded TCR beta CDR3 regions, with RNA transcripts as the source. The primer set for the first-round RT-PCR of the TCR CDR3 was HTBI. A single record per CDR3 protein comes from TCRdb applying MiXCR to the multiplex PCR reads. The sample carries hundreds of thousands of distinct CDR3 sequences, around 15% recorded once. The sequenced sample was blood. Every receptor here comes from a woman aged 25 to 45 with Graves' hyperthyroidism.

The sample holds a few counts of this clonotype. The chain combines TRBV20-1 with TRBJ2-7; D possibly uses TRBD1 or TRBD2 (5 bases each). This CDR3 has 15 amino acids. V was cut by 5 bases and J by 4 bases, with 21 bases left in between. CDR1 and CDR2 (germline): DFQATT, SNEGSKA (reference sequence). CDR3 in amino acids: CSAGNSGSPSYEQYF. CDR3 in DNA: TGCAGTGCTGGGAATTCAGGGAGCCCGAGTTACGAGCAGTACTTC.

This chain joins TRBV29-1 and TRBJ1-1; 7 bases agree with TRBD1. V was pared by 7 bases and J by 1 base, with 6 bases of the junction left unmatched. CDR1 and CDR2 (germline): SQVTM, ANQGSEA. The CDR3 sequence is 13 residues long. DNA of the CDR3: TGCAGCGGGGGACAGAGCACGAACACTGAAGCTTTCTTT. Its protein product is CSGGQSTNTEAFF.

Ten or more counts support this clonotype. The V and J genes are TRBV6-1 and TRBJ2-7; TRBD2 might be the D (5 bases). Per germline, CDR1 MNHNS and CDR2 SASEGT. V was shortened by 6 bases and J by 6 bases, with 15 bases between the two germline ends. There are 13 residues in the CDR3. The DNA of the CDR3 is TGTGCCAGCAGAGGTCCGCGGGCCGTCGAGCAGTACTTC. This sequence encodes CASRGPRAVEQYF.

The rearrangement links TRBV7-9 to TRBJ2-7; a weak D match, TRBD1 (7 bases). Germline V gives CDR1 SEHNR, CDR2 FQNEAQ (reference sequence). The CDR3 has 15 residues. V was clipped by 5 bases and J by 5 bases, with 19 bases between them. CDR3: CASSPRQGGSDEQYF. The CDR3 DNA reads TGTGCCAGCAGCCCTCGACAGGGAGGCTCGGACGAGCAGTACTTC.

This clonotype has a count of ten or more. The gene calls are TRBV28 and TRBJ2-1, with 9 positions matching TRBD2. The CDR3 loop spans 15 amino acids. Germline values: CDR1 MDHEN, CDR2 SYDVKM. V dropped 6 bases and J dropped 5; count of bases not matched to a gene: 8. DNA of the CDR3: TGTGCCAGCAGCTCCTTGCGGGAGGGGGACAATGAGCAGTTCTTC. Amino acids: CASSSLREGDNEQFF.

This clonotype showed up many times. V gene TRBV11-2 combines with J gene TRBJ2-7; 7 nucleotides line up with TRBD1. Trimming cost V 5 bases and J 0 bases; bases outside gene matches: 10. CDR1 SGHAT and CDR2 FQNNGV come from the germline V gene. CDR3 length: 16 residues. This CDR3 is CASSASNRGTSYEQYF. The CDR3 nucleotides read TGTGCCAGCAGCGCGAGTAACAGGGGAACCTCCTACGAGCAGTACTTC.

The J gene is TRBJ2-5, the V gene TRBV6-1; D is possibly TRBD2 (6 bases). V was shortened by 8 bases and J by 1 base, with 14 bases between the two germline ends. The CDR3 is 14 amino acids. Germline CDR1 and CDR2: MNHNS and SASEGT. DNA of the CDR3: TGTGCCAGCGGAGGGGAGAGGTTCCAAGAGACCCAGTACTTC. This sequence encodes CASGGERFQETQYF.

This clonotype showed up many times. The chain recombines TRBV27 with TRBJ1-1, with 11 positions matching TRBD1. CDR1 is MNHEY and CDR2 is SMNVEV in the germline V gene (reference sequence). The V and J ends lost 4 bases and 2 bases, in that order; junction bases with no gene match: 0. The CDR3 loop spans 14 amino acids. CDR3 sequence: CASSWTGGNTEAFF. The CDR3 DNA sequence: TGTGCCAGCAGTTGGACAGGGGGCAACACTGAAGCTTTCTTT.

In its sample, this clonotype was seen a few times. This rearrangement joins TRBV9 to TRBJ2-2, with D perhaps assigned TRBD1 or TRBD2 (5 bases each). The CDR3 is made up of 17 amino acids. Germline-derived CDR1 and CDR2 are SGDLS and YYNGEE. Deletions cut 0 bases from V and 4 bases from J, with 16 bases between. The CDR3 DNA reads TGTGCCAGCAGCGTAGCGGTGGCAGGGAGATTCACCGGGGAGCTGTTTTTT. It yields the protein CASSVAVAGRFTGELFF. Filled out from reference TRBV9 and TRBJ2-2, the complete variable domain reads DSGVTQTPKHLITATGQRVTLRCSPRSGDLSVYWYQQSLDQGLQFLIQYYNGEERAKGNILERFSAQQFPDLHSELNLSSLELGDSALYFCASSVAVAGRFTGELFFGEGSRLTVL.

This clonotype has at least ten counts. The genes are TRBV2 and TRBJ1-3; D uncertain. Deletions cut 0 bases from V and 2 bases from J, with 8 bases between. The CDR3 contains 15 residues. The germline CDR1 and CDR2 sequences are SNHLY and FYNNEI. This CDR3 reads CASSEARQTGNTIYF. The CDR3 DNA sequence: TGTGCCAGCAGTGAAGCGCGACAAACTGGAAACACCATATATTTT.

The chain employs TRBV20-1 and TRBJ1-5, with 7 bases aligning to TRBD1. Germline CDR1 DFQATT, CDR2 SNEGSKA (reference sequence). This CDR3 has 14 amino acids. V was pared by 4 bases and J by 5 bases, with 8 bases of the junction left unmatched. In DNA form, the CDR3 reads TGCAGTGCTACACTCGGACAGGCGGATCAGCCCCAGCATTTT. Translating gives CSATLGQADQPQHF.

The V gene is TRBV7-2, the J gene TRBJ2-3; possibly TRBD2 for D (5 bases). Germline values: CDR1 SGHTA, CDR2 FQGNSA. Trimming pared 5 bases from V and 2 bases from J, leaving 17 bases between. The CDR3 consists of 16 residues. CDR3 residues: CASSPRGHSNTDTQYF. CDR3 nucleotide sequence: TGTGCCAGCAGCCCAAGAGGGCACTCTAACACAGATACGCAGTATTTT.

The chain couples TRBV6-1 to TRBJ2-6, with unresolved D. Trimming cost V 2 bases and J 0 bases, with 11 bases left between them. Germline V gene data show CDR1 as MNHNS and CDR2 as SASEGT. The CDR3 length is 17 residues. CDR3 DNA sequence: TGTGCCAGCAGTGAAAGGGCAGCGACCTCTGGGGCCAACGTCCTGACTTTC. Translated: CASSERAATSGANVLTF.

The chain joins TRBV28 to TRBJ1-3; perhaps TRBD1 as D (6 bases). Per the germline V gene, CDR1 is MDHEN and CDR2 is SYDVKM. Trimming removed 6 bases from V and 0 bases from J, with 15 bases in between. This CDR3 region has 16 residues. The CDR3 nucleotides are TGTGCCAGCAGCCCGCCGGGAGGGGGCTCTGGAAACACCATATATTTT. Translated, it gives CASSPPGGGSGNTIYF.

To note about this clonotype: This may stem from a read error, because a much larger clone lies one nucleotide away. No conserved phenylalanine or tryptophan is present at the end of the CDR3, so a read error is the likely explanation. The J gene is TRBJ2-3, the V gene TRBV20-1; no reliable D call. This CDR3 is built from 13 residues. Germline V lookup: CDR1 DFQATT, CDR2 SNEGSKA (reference sequence). Trimming took off 0 bases at V and 0 bases at J, with 4 bases between the two ends. The CDR3 coding sequence is TGCAGTGCTAGAGAAACTAGCACAGATACGCAGTATTCT. It codes for CSARETSTDTQYS.

The V gene is TRBV9, the J gene TRBJ1-6; D might be TRBD1 (6 bases). The CDR3 has 15 amino acids. The germline V gene has CDR1 SGDLS and CDR2 YYNGEE. V shed 4 bases and J shed 6 bases, with 14 bases lying between them. The CDR3 loop reads CASSPQGLGNSPLHF. CDR3 nucleotides: TGTGCCAGCAGCCCACAGGGTTTGGGTAATTCACCCCTCCACTTT.

This clonotype was detected many times. This chain links TRBV2 with TRBJ2-3, with TRBD1 matching over 7 bases. V gave up 5 bases and J gave up 4 bases; unmatched junction bases: 3. The CDR3 is made up of 13 amino acids. CDR1 and CDR2 (germline): SNHLY, FYNNEI. CDR3 amino acids: CASSFTGADTQYF. The CDR3 DNA is TGTGCCAGCAGTTTCACAGGGGCAGATACGCAGTATTTT.

This clonotype was counted only a few times. The chain recombines TRBV5-4 with TRBJ2-7; maybe TRBD1 (5 bases). V was pared by 0 bases and J by 5 bases, with 18 bases between. The CDR3 is 16 amino acids. Looked up from germline, CDR1 is SGHNT and CDR2 is YYREEE (reference sequence). CDR3 bases: TGTGCCAGCAGCTTGGGACAGACCCTTTCTCGGGACGAGCAGTACTTC. It encodes CASSLGQTLSRDEQYF.

In its sample, this clonotype was seen a few times. The V gene is TRBV20-1, the J gene TRBJ1-5; the D gene is possibly TRBD1 (6 bases). This CDR3 region has 14 residues. Germline assignment: CDR1 DFQATT and CDR2 SNEGSKA (reference sequence). V lost 5 bases to trimming and J lost 3 bases, with 14 bases between them. The CDR3 here is CSASRDNINQPQHF. In nucleotides, the CDR3 is TGCAGTGCTTCCCGGGACAACATCAATCAGCCCCAGCATTTT.

This rearrangement joins TRBV20-1 to TRBJ2-7, with TRBD2 identical over 10 bases. V lost 2 bases, J lost 4 bases, and 8 bases stayed unmatched. CDR3 length equals 15 residues. Germline CDR1 DFQATT, CDR2 SNEGSKA (reference sequence). The CDR3 region is CSARRLAGESYEQYF. In DNA form, the CDR3 reads TGCAGTGCTAGAAGGCTAGCGGGAGAAAGTTACGAGCAGTACTTC.

There are a few counts of this clonotype. The rearrangement uses TRBV7-2 and TRBJ2-7, with TRBD1 matching over 7 bases. Germline CDR1 reads SGHTA; CDR2 reads FQGNSA. CDR3 size: 16 residues. The V segment lost 1 base and the J segment 4 bases; nucleotides outside the gene matches: 10. CDR3 protein: CASSLEGAVKGYEQYF. The DNA for the CDR3 is TGTGCCAGCAGCTTAGAGGGGGCAGTCAAGGGTTACGAGCAGTACTTC.

The gene calls are TRBV30 and TRBJ2-5; D could derive from TRBD1 or TRBD2 (5 bases each). Trimming shortened V by 2 bases and J by 5 bases, and 18 bases separated the two germline ends. The CDR3 spans 15 residues. The germline V gene encodes CDR1 GTSNPN and CDR2 SVGIG (reference sequence). The CDR3 sequence is CAWSSVRGVGETQYF. In DNA, the CDR3 is TGTGCCTGGAGTAGTGTGAGAGGGGTCGGGGAGACCCAGTACTTC.

This sequence joins TRBV18 and TRBJ2-3; possibly TRBD1 for D (5 bases). This CDR3 is built from 13 residues. From germline, CDR1 is KGHSH and CDR2 LQKENI. V was cut by 6 bases and J by 2 bases, with 9 bases left in between. The CDR3 bases are TGTGCCAGCTCGGCGACAGTCACAGATACGCAGTATTTT. Amino acid sequence: CASSATVTDTQYF. The whole variable domain, filled in from reference TRBV18 and TRBJ2-3, reads NAGVMQNPRHLVRRRGQEARLRCSPMKGHSHVYWYRQLPEEGLKFMVYLQKENIIDESGMPKERFSAEFPKEGPSILRIQQVVRGDSAAYFCASSATVTDTQYFGPGTRLTVL.

The chain is built from TRBV5-4 and TRBJ1-3; D gene uncertain. The V end lost 1 base, the J end lost 3 bases, and 5 bases lay between the germline ends. This CDR3 region has 13 residues. The germline CDR1 and CDR2 sequences are SGHNT and YYREEE (reference sequence). The CDR3 loop is CASSLLDGNTIYF. Here the CDR3 DNA reads TGTGCCAGCAGCTTGTTGGATGGAAACACCATATATTTT.

This clonotype was seen repeatedly, ten times or more. The genes are TRBV6-1 and TRBJ1-6; 7 bases fit TRBD1. Germline V gives CDR1 MNHNS, CDR2 SASEGT. V was clipped by 6 bases and J by 3 bases; unmatched bases: 5. The CDR3 consists of 15 residues. The CDR3, as DNA: TGTGCCAGCAGCACAGGGGACCGCTATAATTCACCCCTCCACTTT. Its protein product is CASSTGDRYNSPLHF.

This chain joins TRBV10-3 and TRBJ2-3; 7 nucleotides match TRBD2. This CDR3 is built from 15 residues. With 1 base clipped from V and 3 bases from J, the junction kept 4 bases outside the gene matches. Germline V CDR1 and CDR2: ENHRY, SYGVKD. CDR3 bases: TGTGCCATCAGTGAGTGGGGGGAGGGGACAGATACGCAGTATTTT. Its translation is CAISEWGEGTDTQYF.

This clonotype was observed many times. This chain connects TRBV28 to TRBJ2-7; 9 bases match TRBD1. The CDR3 contains 17 residues. Germline assignment: CDR1 MDHEN and CDR2 SYDVKM. The V segment lost 5 bases and the J segment 3 bases; nucleotides outside the gene matches: 14. The CDR3 bases are TGTGCCAGCAGTCAGTCTACGTTTACAGGGGGCTTCTACGAGCAGTACTTC. This encodes CASSQSTFTGGFYEQYF.

The rearrangement uses TRBV7-9 and TRBJ2-1; D uncertain. Germline V gene lookup returns CDR1 SEHNR and CDR2 FQNEAQ (reference sequence). The CDR3 is made up of 15 amino acids. Trimming cost V 5 bases and J 7 bases, with 18 bases left between them. The CDR3 loop reads CASSRALELTNEQFF. CDR3 coding DNA: TGTGCCAGCAGCCGGGCTCTTGAGCTGACGAATGAGCAGTTCTTC.

This clonotype showed up just a few times. The V call is TRBV19, the J call TRBJ2-2; no reliable D call. The CDR3 runs 15 residues. Germline CDR1 LNHDA, CDR2 SQIVND (reference sequence). With 5 bases removed from V and 4 bases from J, the gap between germline ends came to 14 bases. Written as DNA, the CDR3 is TGTGCCAGTAGTCGTGGTGGATTGAGCACCGGGGAGCTGTTTTTT. Its translation: CASSRGGLSTGELFF.

In this sample, this clonotype turned up a few times. The junction and the germline gene differ at one end; a read error may be behind it. This chain uses TRBV27 with TRBJ2-5, with TRBD2 identical over 10 bases. This CDR3 has 17 amino acids. The germline V gene has CDR1 MNHEY and CDR2 SMNVEV (reference sequence). Written as DNA, the CDR3 is TGTGCTAGCAGATCCCTAGCGGGAGTCCCGTACCAAGAGACCCAGTACTTC. Protein product: CASRSLAGVPYQETQYF.